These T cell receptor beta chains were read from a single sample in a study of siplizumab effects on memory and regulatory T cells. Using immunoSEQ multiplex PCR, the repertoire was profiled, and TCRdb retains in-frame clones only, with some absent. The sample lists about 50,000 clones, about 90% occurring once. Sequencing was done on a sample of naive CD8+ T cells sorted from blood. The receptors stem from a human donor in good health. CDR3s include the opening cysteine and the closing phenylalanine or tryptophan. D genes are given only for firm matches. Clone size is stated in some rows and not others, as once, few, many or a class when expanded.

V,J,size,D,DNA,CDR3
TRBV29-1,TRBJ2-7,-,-,TGCAGCGTTGAAGATGCGTTGGCCGGGGAGGACTACGAGCAGTACTTC,CSVEDALAGEDYEQYF
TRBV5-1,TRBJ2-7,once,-,TGCGCCAGCAGCTTTGGATTTCCAGGGTCACACTACGAGCAGTACTTC,CASSFGFPGSHYEQYF
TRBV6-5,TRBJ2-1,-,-,TGTGCCAGCATCCAAGCGGGTAGCTCCTACAATGAGCAGTTCTTC,CASIQAGSSYNEQFF
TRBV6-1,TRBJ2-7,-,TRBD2,TGTGCCACTACATCGGGACTATTCCAACATGCGTACTTC,CATTSGLFQHAYF
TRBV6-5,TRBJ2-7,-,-,TGTGCCAGCAGTTACTCCTCCAACCCCTACGAGCAGTACTTC,CASSYSSNPYEQYF
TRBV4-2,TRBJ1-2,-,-,TGTGCCAGCAGCCCCGACAAGACAGGTACGAGTGGCTACACCTTC,CASSPDKTGTSGYTF
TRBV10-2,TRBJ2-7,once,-,TGCGCCAGCAGTGAGCCCGCGGGACCCCACGACGAGCAGTACTTC,CASSEPAGPHDEQYF
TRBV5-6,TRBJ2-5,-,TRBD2,TGTGCCAGCTTTCGGCGGGGGGGTAAAGAGACCCAGTACTTC,CASFRRGGKETQYF
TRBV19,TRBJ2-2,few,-,TGTGCCAGTAGTGAGAAGACCGGGGAGCTGTTTTTT,CASSEKTGELFF
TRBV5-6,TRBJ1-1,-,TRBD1,TGTGCCAGCAGCTGGGGACAGGGGGCTGAAGCTTTCTTT,CASSWGQGAEAFF
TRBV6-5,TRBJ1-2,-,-,TGTGCCAGCAGTTACCTCCGGGGGTTCTATGGCTACACCTTC,CASSYLRGFYGYTF
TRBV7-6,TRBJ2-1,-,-,TGTGCCAGCGGATCCTCGGTGGGAGGAATTCATAATGAGCAGTTCTTC,CASGSSVGGIHNEQFF
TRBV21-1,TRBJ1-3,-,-,TGTGCCAGCAGCAAAGGGTTTGGACTTCATGTGGTGGGGAGGAGGGCCCTATCTGGAAACACCATATATTTT,CASSKGFGLHVVGRRALSGNTIYF
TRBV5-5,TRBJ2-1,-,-,TGTGCCAGCAGCTTGAGTCGGCCCTACAATGAGCAGTTCTTC,CASSLSRPYNEQFF
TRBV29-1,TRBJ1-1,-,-,TGCAGCGTTGGTTCAAGTGCCCTAACACTCGAAGCTTTCTTT,CSVGSSALTLEAFF
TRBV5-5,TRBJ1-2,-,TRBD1,TGTGCCAGCAGCTGGCCCGGGACAGGTTATGGCTACACCTTC,CASSWPGTGYGYTF
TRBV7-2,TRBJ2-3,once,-,TGTGCCAGCAGCTTGGGGGGCCTCCAGAAGCAGTATTTT,CASSLGGLQKQYF
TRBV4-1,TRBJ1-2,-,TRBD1,TGCGCCAGCAGCCAGCTTGGGACAGGCCTAGGGATAGGCTACACCTTC,CASSQLGTGLGIGYTF
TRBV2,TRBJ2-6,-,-,TGTGCCAGCAGGGTGACAGTCGATGATGGGGCCAACGTCCTGACTTTC,CASRVTVDDGANVLTF
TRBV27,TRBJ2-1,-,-,TGTGCCAGCAGTGGGACCAGGGGAAATGAGCAGTTCTTC,CASSGTRGNEQFF
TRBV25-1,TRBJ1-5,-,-,TGTGCCAGCAGTGACGAACAATCGACAGCTAGCAATCAGCCCCAGCATTTT,CASSDEQSTASNQPQHF
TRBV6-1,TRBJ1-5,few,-,TGTGCCAGCAGAACTGACCCTGGGCAAGGTGCCCAGCATTTT,CASRTDPGQGAQHF
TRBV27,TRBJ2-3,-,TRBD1,TGTGCCAGCAGTTCCTTGGGACAGACAGATACGCAGTATTTT,CASSSLGQTDTQYF
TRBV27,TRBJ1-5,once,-,TGTGCCAGCAGTGCATGGGGGGGGGCCTCTCAGCCCCAGCATTTT,CASSAWGGASQPQHF
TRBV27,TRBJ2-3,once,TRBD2,TGTGCCAGCAGTTACCAAGCGGGGGGGCCAAGTACGCAGTATTTT,CASSYQAGGPSTQYF
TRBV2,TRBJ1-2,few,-,TGTGCCAGCAGTGGTGGAGAGAACTATGGCTACACCTTC,CASSGGENYGYTF
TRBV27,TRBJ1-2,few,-,TGTGCCAGCAGGGATCCAGGGGATGGCTACACCTTC,CASRDPGDGYTF
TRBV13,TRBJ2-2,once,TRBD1,TGTGCCAGCAGCTTACGGGACAGGGTATCCACCGGGGAGCTGTTTTTT,CASSLRDRVSTGELFF
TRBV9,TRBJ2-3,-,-,TGTGCCAGCAGCGTAGACGGGACCGAGACAGATACGCAGTATTTT,CASSVDGTETDTQYF
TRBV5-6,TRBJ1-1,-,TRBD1,TGTGCCAGCAGCTTGGGACAGGGGTACACTGAAGCTTTCTTT,CASSLGQGYTEAFF
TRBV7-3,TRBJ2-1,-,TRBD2,TGTGCCAGCAGCTTAATTCGCGGGAGTCGAGATGAGCAGTTCTTC,CASSLIRGSRDEQFF
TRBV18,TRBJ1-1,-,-,TGTGCCAGCTCACCGCCAGACAGGGAAGCTTTCTTT,CASSPPDREAFF
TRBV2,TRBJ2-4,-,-,TGTGCCAGCAGTGAAACTAGCCAAAACATTCAGTACTTC,CASSETSQNIQYF
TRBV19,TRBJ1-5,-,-,TGTGCCACCAATGTAGTGGGACATGAAATTTTTAGCAATCAGCCCCAGCATTTT,CATNVVGHEIFSNQPQHF
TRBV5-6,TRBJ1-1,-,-,TGTGCCAGCAGCCCACTCGGGGTCACTGAAGCTTTCTTT,CASSPLGVTEAFF
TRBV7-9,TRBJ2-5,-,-,TGTGCCAGCAGCGGGGAGACCCAGTACTTC,CASSGETQYF
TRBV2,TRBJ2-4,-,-,TGTGCCAGCAGCGATATGGCCCACCAAGCCAAAAACATTCAGTACTTC,CASSDMAHQAKNIQYF
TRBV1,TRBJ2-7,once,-,-,CTLPQGVAGGTSSYEQYF
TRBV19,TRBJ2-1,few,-,TGTGCCACCCCCGATGAGCAGTTCTTC,CATPDEQFF
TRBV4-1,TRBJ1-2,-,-,TGCGCCAGCAGCCAAGTACCAGGAAACTATGGCTACACCTTC,CASSQVPGNYGYTF